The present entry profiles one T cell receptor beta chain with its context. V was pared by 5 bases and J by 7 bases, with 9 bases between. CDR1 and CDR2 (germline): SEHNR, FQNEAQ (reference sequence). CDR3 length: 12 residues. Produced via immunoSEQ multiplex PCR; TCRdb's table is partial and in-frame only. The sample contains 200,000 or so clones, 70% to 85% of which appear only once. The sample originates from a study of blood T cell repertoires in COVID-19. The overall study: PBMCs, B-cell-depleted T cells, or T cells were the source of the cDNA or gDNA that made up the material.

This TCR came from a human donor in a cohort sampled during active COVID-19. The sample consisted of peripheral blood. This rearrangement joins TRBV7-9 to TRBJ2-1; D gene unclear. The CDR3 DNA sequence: TGTGCCAGCAGCGTATCCTTTAATGAGCAGTTCTTC. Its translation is CASSVSFNEQFF.